Below are 8 T cell receptor beta chains sequenced from a single sample in a study of blood T cell repertoires in COVID-19. The method was immunoSEQ multiplex PCR; TCRdb's version includes in-frame clones alone and lacks a portion of them. The repertoire has 150,000 to 200,000 clones, around 90% of them found once; the top ten carry around 25%. Sequenced material: peripheral blood. The receptors originated from a man in his 60s with acute or convalescent COVID-19.

The chain carries TRBV5-1 and TRBJ2-3, with D possibly being TRBD2 (6 bases). This CDR3 spans 14 amino acids. Germline CDR1 SGHRS, CDR2 YFSETQ. V shed 7 bases and J shed 6 bases, with 18 bases lying between them. This CDR3 is CASGSAGSRDTQYF. The DNA for the CDR3 is TGCGCCAGCGGATCAGCGGGTAGCAGGGATACGCAGTATTTT.

The chain is built from TRBV7-2 and TRBJ2-5, with 15 bases aligning to TRBD2. J was trimmed by 2 bases and V by 1 base; bases with no gene match: 2. Germline V lookup: CDR1 SGHTA, CDR2 FQGNSA. The CDR3 has 17 residues. As DNA, the CDR3 is TGTGCCAGCAGCTTAGTAGGGACTAGCGGGGGGCAAGAGACCCAGTACTTC. Translating it yields CASSLVGTSGGQETQYF. Combining the CDR3 with reference TRBV7-2 and TRBJ2-5 gives the whole variable domain GAGVSQSPSNKVTEKGKDVELRCDPISGHTALYWYRQSLGQGLEFLIYFQGNSAPDKSGLPSDRFSAERTGGSVSTLTIQRTQQEDSAVYLCASSLVGTSGGQETQYFGPGTRLLVL.

On this clone: This sample includes further DNA sequences coding for the same CDR3. J is TRBJ1-5 and V is TRBV5-1; unclear D gene. CDR3 length: 13 amino acids. The V gene's germline CDR1 is SGHRS and CDR2 YFSETQ. The V gene lost 0 bases and the J gene lost 5 bases, with 6 bases spanning the gap. The CDR3 is CASSLGADQPQHF. The CDR3, as DNA: TGCGCCAGCAGCTTGGGGGCCGATCAGCCCCAGCATTTT.

The rearrangement links TRBV5-1 to TRBJ1-2, with 9 positions matching TRBD1. Unmatched junction bases numbered 8, after V lost 4 bases and J lost 1 base. Germline CDR1 SGHRS, CDR2 YFSETQ. The length of the CDR3 is 16 residues. CDR3 sequence (DNA): TGCGCCAGCAGCCACGGGACAGGGAAGAATAACTATGGCTACACCTTC. Amino acid sequence: CASSHGTGKNNYGYTF.

This chain connects TRBV10-3 to TRBJ2-7, with D perhaps TRBD1 (5 bases). Deletions cut 0 bases from V and 3 bases from J, with 9 bases between. CDR1 is ENHRY, CDR2 SYGVKD, per germline. This CDR3 spans 14 amino acids. This CDR3 is CAISESWGFYEQYV. The CDR3 coding sequence is TGTGCCATCAGTGAGTCTTGGGGCTTCTACGAGCAGTACGTC.

The V call is TRBV15, the J call TRBJ2-7; 8 nucleotides agree with TRBD1. The CDR3 totals 15 residues. Germline assignment: CDR1 LNHNV and CDR2 YYDKDF (reference sequence). The V segment lost 3 bases and the J segment 2 bases; nucleotides outside the gene matches: 6. CDR3 sequence (DNA): TGTGCCACCAGCAGCTCGGGGACAGGTACCTACGAGCAGTACTTC. Translated: CATSSSGTGTYEQYF.

This clone was seen once. This sequence joins TRBV5-5 and TRBJ1-1; TRBD1 matches 8 bases. The CDR3 consists of 14 residues. V lost 0 bases and J lost 6; bases outside the gene matches: 4. The germline gives CDR1 SGHKS, CDR2 YYEKEE (reference sequence). The CDR3 loop is CASSLAGGLAEAFF. In DNA, the CDR3 is TGTGCCAGCAGCTTGGCAGGGGGCTTGGCTGAAGCTTTCTTT.

The chain links TRBV3-1 (or the pseudogene TRBV3-2) to TRBJ1-2; no clear D. Trimming stripped 2 bases from V and 5 bases from J, with 15 bases between. Germline assignment: CDR1 LGHDT and CDR2 YNNKEL (reference sequence). CDR3 length: 15 residues. The CDR3 region is CASSQPNTAGYGYTF. The CDR3 region has the DNA TGTGCCAGCAGCCAACCAAACACCGCGGGATATGGCTACACCTTC.